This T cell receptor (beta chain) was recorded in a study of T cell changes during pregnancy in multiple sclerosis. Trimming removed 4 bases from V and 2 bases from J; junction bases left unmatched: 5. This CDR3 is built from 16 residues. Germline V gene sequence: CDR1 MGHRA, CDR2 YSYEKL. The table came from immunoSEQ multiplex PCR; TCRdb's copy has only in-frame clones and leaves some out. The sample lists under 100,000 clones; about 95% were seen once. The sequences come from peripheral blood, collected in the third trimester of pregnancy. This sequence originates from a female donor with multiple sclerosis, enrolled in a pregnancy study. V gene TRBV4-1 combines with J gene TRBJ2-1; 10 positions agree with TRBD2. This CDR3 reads CASSPYSGGTYNEQFF. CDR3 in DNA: TGCGCCAGCAGCCCGTATAGCGGGGGGACCTACAATGAGCAGTTCTTC.